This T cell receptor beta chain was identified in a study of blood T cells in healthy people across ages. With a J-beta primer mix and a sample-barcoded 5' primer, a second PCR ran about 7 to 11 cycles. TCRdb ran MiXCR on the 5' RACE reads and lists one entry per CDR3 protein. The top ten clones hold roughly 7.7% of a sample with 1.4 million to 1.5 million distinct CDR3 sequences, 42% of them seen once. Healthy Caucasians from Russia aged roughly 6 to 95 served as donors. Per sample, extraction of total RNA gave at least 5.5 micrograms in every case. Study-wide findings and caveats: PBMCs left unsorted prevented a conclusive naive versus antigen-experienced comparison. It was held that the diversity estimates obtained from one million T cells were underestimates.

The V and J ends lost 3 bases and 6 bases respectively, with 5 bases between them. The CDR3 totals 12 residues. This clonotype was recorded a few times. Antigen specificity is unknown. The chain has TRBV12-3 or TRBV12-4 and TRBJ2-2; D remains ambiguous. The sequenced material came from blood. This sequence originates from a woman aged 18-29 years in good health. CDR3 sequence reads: CASSFQAGELFF. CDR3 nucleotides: TGTGCCAGCAGTTTTCAAGCCGGGGAGCTGTTTTTT.